This entry concerns a single T cell receptor beta chain. Its specificity is unknown. Using its own MiXCR run on the reads, TCRdb lists one record per CDR3 protein. The sample has some 38,000 distinct CDR3 sequences, around half seen once. The source of the sample is a study of T cell repertoires in cytomegalovirus infection. The CDR3 runs 16 residues. Per the germline V gene, CDR1 is SGHTA and CDR2 is FQGNSA. Trimming pared 6 bases from V and 4 bases from J, leaving 21 bases between. The TCR sequence derives from a human donor in good health (CMV status not recorded). Some clones in this sample may be carry-over from other donors' samples. The rearrangement uses TRBV7-2 and TRBJ1-2, with D possibly TRBD1 on 6 matching bases. The input for sequencing was CD8+ T cells from cultured PBMCs, taken from culture after CMV antigen stimulation. The DNA for the CDR3 is TGTGCCAGCAGATCGGCAGGGGCACAACTTGGCTATGGCTACACCTTC. Protein: CASRSAGAQLGYGYTF.